This is a list of T cell receptor beta chains from one sample in a study of regulatory T cells. Libraries were prepared by immunoSEQ multiplex PCR; TCRdb keeps only in-frame clonotypes and omits some of them. The repertoire holds tens of thousands of clones, 70% to 90% seen once, with approximately 1.4% in the top ten. The material sequenced was conventional CD4+ T cells sorted from blood. The receptors here all came from a child younger than 18 with CD3G deficiency. Each CDR3 is given with its conserved first and last residue. The order of the fields is clone size, V gene, D gene, J gene, CDR3 protein, CDR3 DNA. A D gene is named only where the DNA matches it firmly. Size values are once, few and many counts, or a class for expanded clones, and some rows have none.

clone size: NA
V gene: TRBV5-1
D gene: NA
J gene: TRBJ2-1
CDR3 protein: CASSKPSYNEQFF
CDR3 DNA: TGCGCCAGCAGCAAACCCTCCTACAATGAGCAGTTCTTC

clone size: NA
V gene: TRBV5-1
D gene: NA
J gene: TRBJ2-7
CDR3 protein: CASSWDVGREQYF
CDR3 DNA: TGCGCCAGCAGCTGGGATGTTGGAAGGGAGCAGTACTTC

clone size: NA
V gene: TRBV28
D gene: TRBD1
J gene: TRBJ2-7
CDR3 protein: CASSGVQGARREQYF
CDR3 DNA: TGTGCCAGCAGTGGGGTACAGGGGGCCCGCCGCGAGCAGTACTTC

clone size: once
V gene: TRBV7-9
D gene: NA
J gene: TRBJ2-3
CDR3 protein: CASSLGLREAGDTQYF
CDR3 DNA: TGTGCCAGCAGCTTAGGGCTGAGGGAAGCCGGAGATACGCAGTATTTT

clone size: NA
V gene: TRBV5-1
D gene: NA
J gene: TRBJ2-7
CDR3 protein: CASSLGLLGGEQYF
CDR3 DNA: TGCGCCAGCAGCTTGGGATTACTAGGTGGCGAGCAGTACTTC

clone size: NA
V gene: TRBV7-9
D gene: NA
J gene: TRBJ2-6
CDR3 protein: CASSLVDSGANVLTF
CDR3 DNA: TGTGCCAGCAGCTTAGTAGACTCTGGGGCCAACGTCCTGACTTTC

clone size: few
V gene: TRBV7-8
D gene: NA
J gene: TRBJ2-7
CDR3 protein: CASSLIGREQYF
CDR3 DNA: TGTGCCAGCAGCTTAATAGGTCGGGAGCAGTACTTC

clone size: NA
V gene: TRBV28
D gene: TRBD1
J gene: TRBJ1-1
CDR3 protein: CASSFQGANTEAFF
CDR3 DNA: TGTGCCAGCAGTTTCCAGGGGGCTAACACTGAAGCTTTCTTT

clone size: NA
V gene: TRBV28
D gene: NA
J gene: TRBJ2-3
CDR3 protein: CASSSSNGGDTDTQYF
CDR3 DNA: TGTGCCAGCAGTTCCTCCAACGGCGGGGACACAGATACGCAGTATTTT

clone size: NA
V gene: TRBV6-1
D gene: NA
J gene: TRBJ1-1
CDR3 protein: CASSGRREGMAFF
CDR3 DNA: TGTGCCAGCAGTGGTCGCAGGGAAGGGATGGCTTTCTTT

clone size: NA
V gene: TRBV6-1
D gene: TRBD1
J gene: TRBJ2-7
CDR3 protein: CASRGSGTGYHEQYF
CDR3 DNA: TGTGCCAGCAGGGGGTCAGGGACAGGGTACCACGAGCAGTACTTC

clone size: NA
V gene: TRBV7-8
D gene: NA
J gene: TRBJ2-7
CDR3 protein: CASSLGTGAGQYF
CDR3 DNA: TGTGCCAGCAGCTTAGGGACCGGAGCGGGGCAGTACTTC

clone size: NA
V gene: TRBV6-1
D gene: NA
J gene: TRBJ2-7
CDR3 protein: CASSEGKIRYEQYF
CDR3 DNA: TGTGCCAGCAGTGAGGGGAAAATAAGATACGAGCAGTACTTC

clone size: NA
V gene: TRBV6-1
D gene: NA
J gene: TRBJ2-1
CDR3 protein: CASSQKRGNEQFF
CDR3 DNA: TGTGCCAGCAGCCAGAAAAGGGGTAATGAGCAGTTCTTC

clone size: NA
V gene: TRBV7-9
D gene: NA
J gene: TRBJ2-7
CDR3 protein: CASSPTGIRDEQYF
CDR3 DNA: TGTGCCAGCAGCCCCACAGGGATACGGGACGAGCAGTACTTC

clone size: NA
V gene: TRBV28
D gene: TRBD2
J gene: TRBJ2-3
CDR3 protein: CASSLGGSVDTQYF
CDR3 DNA: TGTGCCAGCAGTTTAGGCGGGAGCGTAGATACGCAGTATTTT

clone size: NA
V gene: TRBV11-2
D gene: TRBD2
J gene: TRBJ2-1
CDR3 protein: CASSSTSGSGNEQFF
CDR3 DNA: TGTGCCAGCAGTTCGACTAGCGGGAGTGGGAATGAGCAGTTCTTC

clone size: NA
V gene: TRBV21-1
D gene: NA
J gene: TRBJ1-3
CDR3 protein: CASRTTAGNTIYF
CDR3 DNA: TGTGCCAGCAGAACCACAGCTGGAAACACCATATATTTT

clone size: NA
V gene: TRBV5-1
D gene: TRBD1
J gene: TRBJ2-3
CDR3 protein: CASSKPGQKETSTDTQYF
CDR3 DNA: TGCGCCAGCAGTAAGCCGGGACAGAAAGAAACTAGCACAGATACGCAGTATTTT

clone size: NA
V gene: TRBV28
D gene: NA
J gene: TRBJ2-7
CDR3 protein: CASSWRDEQYF
CDR3 DNA: TGTGCCAGCAGTTGGCGGGACGAGCAGTACTTC

clone size: NA
V gene: TRBV5-1
D gene: TRBD1
J gene: TRBJ2-2
CDR3 protein: CASSPGQGDTGELFF
CDR3 DNA: TGCGCCAGCAGCCCGGGACAGGGGGACACCGGGGAGCTGTTTTTT

clone size: NA
V gene: TRBV11-2
D gene: NA
J gene: TRBJ1-1
CDR3 protein: CASSRSSGGKNTEAFF
CDR3 DNA: TGTGCCAGCAGCCGCTCGAGTGGGGGAAAGAACACTGAAGCTTTCTTT

clone size: NA
V gene: TRBV21-1
D gene: NA
J gene: TRBJ1-1
CDR3 protein: CASSKELQGMNTEAFF
CDR3 DNA: TGTGCCAGCAGCAAAGAACTCCAGGGGATGAACACTGAAGCTTTCTTT

clone size: NA
V gene: TRBV10-2
D gene: TRBD1
J gene: TRBJ1-6
CDR3 protein: CASRGQGGSPLHF
CDR3 DNA: TGCGCCAGCAGGGGACAGGGAGGGTCACCCCTCCACTTT

clone size: NA
V gene: TRBV19
D gene: TRBD1
J gene: TRBJ1-2
CDR3 protein: CASSTPGQGVGYTF
CDR3 DNA: TGTGCCAGTAGTACGCCGGGACAGGGGGTTGGCTACACCTTC

clone size: NA
V gene: TRBV11-2
D gene: NA
J gene: TRBJ1-1
CDR3 protein: CASSSLPYTEAFF
CDR3 DNA: TGTGCCAGCAGCTCACTCCCTTACACTGAAGCTTTCTTT

clone size: few
V gene: TRBV28
D gene: TRBD2
J gene: TRBJ2-5
CDR3 protein: CASSPGLAGVMGETQYF
CDR3 DNA: TGTGCCAGCAGCCCGGGACTAGCGGGAGTGATGGGAGAGACCCAGTACTTC

clone size: NA
V gene: TRBV10-3
D gene: NA
J gene: TRBJ2-7
CDR3 protein: CAAQTVGTFYF
CDR3 DNA: TGTGCCGCCCAAACGGTCGGGACTTTCTACTTC

clone size: NA
V gene: TRBV19
D gene: NA
J gene: TRBJ2-2
CDR3 protein: CASSWQGNTGELFF
CDR3 DNA: TGTGCCAGTAGTTGGCAGGGAAATACCGGGGAGCTGTTTTTT

clone size: NA
V gene: TRBV19
D gene: TRBD1
J gene: TRBJ2-6
CDR3 protein: CASSEGQGRSGANVLTF
CDR3 DNA: TGTGCCAGTAGTGAAGGACAGGGGCGCTCTGGGGCCAACGTCCTGACTTTC

clone size: NA
V gene: TRBV6-1
D gene: TRBD1
J gene: TRBJ2-1
CDR3 protein: CASSEIRFRDRRYNEQFF
CDR3 DNA: TGTGCCAGCAGTGAAATCCGTTTCCGGGACAGGCGCTACAATGAGCAGTTCTTC

clone size: NA
V gene: TRBV28
D gene: NA
J gene: TRBJ2-7
CDR3 protein: CASSSVQSYEQYF
CDR3 DNA: TGTGCCAGCAGTTCAGTGCAATCCTACGAGCAGTACTTC

clone size: once
V gene: TRBV6-1
D gene: TRBD2
J gene: TRBJ2-1
CDR3 protein: CASTGTRRGEQFF
CDR3 DNA: TGTGCCAGCACCGGGACTAGGCGTGGTGAGCAGTTCTTC

clone size: NA
V gene: TRBV28
D gene: NA
J gene: TRBJ2-3
CDR3 protein: CASSSTSGNTQYF
CDR3 DNA: TGTGCCAGCAGTTCGACCTCTGGGAATACGCAGTATTTT

clone size: NA
V gene: TRBV19
D gene: TRBD2
J gene: TRBJ2-1
CDR3 protein: CASSIAGGPYEQFF
CDR3 DNA: TGTGCCAGTAGTATAGCGGGAGGGCCCTATGAGCAGTTCTTC

clone size: NA
V gene: TRBV7-8
D gene: NA
J gene: TRBJ2-6
CDR3 protein: CASAKSQESGANVLTF
CDR3 DNA: TGTGCCAGCGCCAAATCACAGGAATCTGGGGCCAACGTCCTGACTTTC

clone size: medium-sized
V gene: TRBV11-2
D gene: NA
J gene: TRBJ2-3
CDR3 protein: CASSLRMEGSDTQYF
CDR3 DNA: TGTGCCAGCAGCTTAAGGATGGAGGGTTCAGATACGCAGTATTTT

clone size: NA
V gene: TRBV6-6
D gene: NA
J gene: TRBJ1-2
CDR3 protein: CASSPRGAAHYGYTF
CDR3 DNA: TGTGCCAGCAGTCCCCGGGGGGCCGCCCACTATGGCTACACCTTC

clone size: NA
V gene: TRBV7-9
D gene: NA
J gene: TRBJ2-3
CDR3 protein: CASSRGTDTQYF
CDR3 DNA: TGTGCCAGCAGCAGAGGGACAGATACGCAGTATTTT

clone size: NA
V gene: TRBV19
D gene: TRBD2
J gene: TRBJ2-2
CDR3 protein: CASSFRGSRNTGELFF
CDR3 DNA: TGTGCCAGTAGTTTTCGCGGGAGCCGGAACACCGGGGAGCTGTTTTTT

clone size: NA
V gene: TRBV6-6
D gene: NA
J gene: TRBJ2-1
CDR3 protein: CASSYSLPYGGNEQFF
CDR3 DNA: TGTGCCAGCAGTTACTCTCTGCCGTACGGGGGCAATGAGCAGTTCTTC